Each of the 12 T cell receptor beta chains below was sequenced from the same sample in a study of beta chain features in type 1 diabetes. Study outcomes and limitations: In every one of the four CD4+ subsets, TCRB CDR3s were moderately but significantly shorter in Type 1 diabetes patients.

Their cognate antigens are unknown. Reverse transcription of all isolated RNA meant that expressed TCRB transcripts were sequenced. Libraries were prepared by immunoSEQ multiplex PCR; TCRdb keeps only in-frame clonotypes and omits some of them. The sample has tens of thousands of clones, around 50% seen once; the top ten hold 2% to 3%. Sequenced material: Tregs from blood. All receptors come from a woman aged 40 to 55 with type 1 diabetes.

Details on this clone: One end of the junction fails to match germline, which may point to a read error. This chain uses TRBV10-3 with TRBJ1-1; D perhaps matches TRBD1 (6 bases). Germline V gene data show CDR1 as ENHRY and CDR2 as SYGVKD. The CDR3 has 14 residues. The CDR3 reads CTISEMGGHTEAFF. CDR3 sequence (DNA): TGTACCATCAGTGAAATGGGGGGGCACACTGAAGCTTTCTTT.

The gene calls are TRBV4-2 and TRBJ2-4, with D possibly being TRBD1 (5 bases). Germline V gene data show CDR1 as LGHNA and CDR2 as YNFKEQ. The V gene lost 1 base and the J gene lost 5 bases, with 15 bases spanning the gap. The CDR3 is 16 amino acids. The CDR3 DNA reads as TGTGCCAGCAGCCAAGGTGTGGGTACAGGAGAAAACATTCAGTACTTC. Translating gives CASSQGVGTGENIQYF.

The CDR3: CASSLGQRDGYTF. The CDR3 region has the DNA TGCGCCAGCAGCCTGGGACAGCGGGACGGCTACACCTTC. The chain links TRBV5-1 to TRBJ1-2; TRBD1 aligns across 7 bases. Losses at the gene ends were 4 bases for V and 8 bases for J; bases not matched to a gene: 8. Germline CDR1 and CDR2: SGHRS and YFSETQ. This CDR3 has 13 residues.

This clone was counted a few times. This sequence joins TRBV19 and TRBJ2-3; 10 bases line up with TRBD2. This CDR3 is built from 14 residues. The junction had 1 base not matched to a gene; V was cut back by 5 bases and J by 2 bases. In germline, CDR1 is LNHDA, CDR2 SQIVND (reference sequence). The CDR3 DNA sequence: TGTGCCAGTAGTCTAGCGGGAGCCACAGATACGCAGTATTTT. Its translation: CASSLAGATDTQYF.

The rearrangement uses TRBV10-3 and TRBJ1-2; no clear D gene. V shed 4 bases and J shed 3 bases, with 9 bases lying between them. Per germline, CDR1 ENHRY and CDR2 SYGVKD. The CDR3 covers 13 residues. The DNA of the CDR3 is TGTGCCATCAGTGTTGCGGATTACTATGGCTACACCTTC. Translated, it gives CAISVADYYGYTF.

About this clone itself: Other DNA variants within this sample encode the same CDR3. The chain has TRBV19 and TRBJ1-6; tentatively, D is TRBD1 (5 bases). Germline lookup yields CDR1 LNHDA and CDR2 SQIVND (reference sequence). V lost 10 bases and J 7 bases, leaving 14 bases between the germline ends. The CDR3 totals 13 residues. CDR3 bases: TGTGCCACAACAGCGGGGCCGAATTCACCCCTCCACTTT. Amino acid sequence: CATTAGPNSPLHF.

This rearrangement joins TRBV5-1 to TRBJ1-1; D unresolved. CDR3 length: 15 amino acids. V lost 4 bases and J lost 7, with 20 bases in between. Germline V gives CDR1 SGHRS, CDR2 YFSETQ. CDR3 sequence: CASSPPERVDVEAFF. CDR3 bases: TGCGCCAGCAGCCCCCCCGAGAGGGTCGATGTTGAAGCTTTCTTT.

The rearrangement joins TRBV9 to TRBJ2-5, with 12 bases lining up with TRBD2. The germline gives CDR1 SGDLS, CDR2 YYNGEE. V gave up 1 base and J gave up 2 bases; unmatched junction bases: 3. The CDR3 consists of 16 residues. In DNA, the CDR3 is TGTGCCAGCAGCGTATCCGGACTAGCGGGACAAGAGACCCAGTACTTC. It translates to CASSVSGLAGQETQYF.

The CDR3, as DNA: TGTGCCAGCAGGGTAGCGGGGGGTTACGAGCAGTACTTC. Translation gives CASRVAGGYEQYF. The V and J genes are TRBV6-6 and TRBJ2-7; 10 bases line up with TRBD2. This CDR3 is 13 amino acids long. Unmatched junction bases numbered 3, after V lost 6 bases and J lost 4 bases. From germline, CDR1 is MNHNY and CDR2 SVGAGI (reference sequence).

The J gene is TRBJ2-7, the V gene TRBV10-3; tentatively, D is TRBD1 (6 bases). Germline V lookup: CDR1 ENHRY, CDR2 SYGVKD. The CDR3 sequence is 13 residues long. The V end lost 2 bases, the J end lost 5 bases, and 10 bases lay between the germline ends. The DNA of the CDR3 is TGTGCCATCAGTGAGAGTACAGGGAACGAGCAGTACTTC. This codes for CAISESTGNEQYF.

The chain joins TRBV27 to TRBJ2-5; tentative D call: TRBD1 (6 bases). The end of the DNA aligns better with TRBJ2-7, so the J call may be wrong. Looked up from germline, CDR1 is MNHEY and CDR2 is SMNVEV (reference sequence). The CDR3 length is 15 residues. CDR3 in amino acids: CASSFRRDTSYEQYF. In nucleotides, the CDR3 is TGTGCCAGCAGTTTCCGCCGGGACACCTCCTACGAGCAGTACTTC.

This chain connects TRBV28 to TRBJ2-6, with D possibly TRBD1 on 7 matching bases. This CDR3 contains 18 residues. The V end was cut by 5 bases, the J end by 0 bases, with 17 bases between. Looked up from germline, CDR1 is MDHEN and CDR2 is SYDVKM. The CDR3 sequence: CASSGRDRTRSGANVLTF. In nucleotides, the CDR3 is TGTGCCAGCAGTGGGCGGGACAGAACGCGCTCTGGGGCCAACGTCCTGACTTTC. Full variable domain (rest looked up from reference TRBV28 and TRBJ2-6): DVKVTQSSRYLVKRTGEKVFLECVQDMDHENMFWYRQDPGLGLRLIYFSYDVKMKEKGDIPEGYSVSREKKERFSLILESASTNQTSMYLCASSGRDRTRSGANVLTFGAGSRLTVL.